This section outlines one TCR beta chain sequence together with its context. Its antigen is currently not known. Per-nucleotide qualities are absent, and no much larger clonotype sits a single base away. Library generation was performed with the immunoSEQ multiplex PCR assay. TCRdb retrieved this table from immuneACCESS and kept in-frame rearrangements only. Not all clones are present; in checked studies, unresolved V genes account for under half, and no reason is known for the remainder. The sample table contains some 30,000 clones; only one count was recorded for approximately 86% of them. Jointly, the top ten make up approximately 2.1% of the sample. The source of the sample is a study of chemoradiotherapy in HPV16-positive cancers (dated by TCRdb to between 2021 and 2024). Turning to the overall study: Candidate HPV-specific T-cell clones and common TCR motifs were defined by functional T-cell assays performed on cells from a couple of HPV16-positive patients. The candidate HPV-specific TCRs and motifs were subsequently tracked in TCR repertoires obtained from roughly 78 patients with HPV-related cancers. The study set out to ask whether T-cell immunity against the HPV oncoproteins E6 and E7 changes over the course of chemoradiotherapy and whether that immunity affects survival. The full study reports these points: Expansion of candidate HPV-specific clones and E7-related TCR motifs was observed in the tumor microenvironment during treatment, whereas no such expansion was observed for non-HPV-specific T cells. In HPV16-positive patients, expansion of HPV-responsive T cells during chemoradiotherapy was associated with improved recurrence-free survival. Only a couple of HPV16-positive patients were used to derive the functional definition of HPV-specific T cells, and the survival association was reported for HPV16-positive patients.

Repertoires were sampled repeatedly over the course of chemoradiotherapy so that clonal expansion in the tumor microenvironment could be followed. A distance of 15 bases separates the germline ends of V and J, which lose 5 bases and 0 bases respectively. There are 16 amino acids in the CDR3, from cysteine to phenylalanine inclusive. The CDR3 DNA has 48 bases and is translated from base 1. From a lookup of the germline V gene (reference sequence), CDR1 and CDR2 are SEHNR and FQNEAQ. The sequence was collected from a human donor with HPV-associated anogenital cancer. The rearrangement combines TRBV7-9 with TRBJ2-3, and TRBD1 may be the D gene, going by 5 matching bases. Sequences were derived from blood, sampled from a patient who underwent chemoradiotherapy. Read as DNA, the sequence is TGTGCCAGCAGCGCCAGGGCAACATGGAGCACAGATACGCAGTATTTT. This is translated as CASSARATWSTDTQYF.